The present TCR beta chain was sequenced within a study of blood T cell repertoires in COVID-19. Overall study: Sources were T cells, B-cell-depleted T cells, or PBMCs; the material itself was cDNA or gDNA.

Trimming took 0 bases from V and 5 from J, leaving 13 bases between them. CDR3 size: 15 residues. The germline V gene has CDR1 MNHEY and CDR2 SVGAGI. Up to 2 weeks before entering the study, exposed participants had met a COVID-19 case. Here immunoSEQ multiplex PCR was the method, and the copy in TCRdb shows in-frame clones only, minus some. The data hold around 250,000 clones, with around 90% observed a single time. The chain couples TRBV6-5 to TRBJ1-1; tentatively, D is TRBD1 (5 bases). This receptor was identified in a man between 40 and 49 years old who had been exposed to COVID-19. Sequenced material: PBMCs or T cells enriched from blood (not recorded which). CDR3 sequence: CASSYSSRVGTEAFF. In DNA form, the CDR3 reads TGTGCCAGCAGTTACTCCTCCAGGGTAGGAACTGAAGCTTTCTTT.